This T cell receptor beta chain was sequenced for a study of T-cell reconstitution after alpha-beta-depleted transplantation in children. A note on this clonotype: The junction shows a germline mismatch at one end, possibly a read error.

CDR3 length equals 16 residues. Germline-derived CDR1 and CDR2 are SSHAT and FNYEAQ (reference sequence). Unique molecular identifiers were incorporated during preparation of the TCRbeta library. TCRdb re-called the PCR reads with MiXCR, one entry per CDR3 protein. The table records about 200,000 distinct CDR3 sequences, about 15% of them present only once. The chain recombines TRBV7-7 with TRBJ1-2; TRBD1 might be the D (6 bases). The sequenced sample was PBMCs from the stem cell graft donor, obtained from the stem cell graft. The source of this sequence is a human donor who donated a stem cell graft to a child with acute lymphoblastic leukemia. In nucleotides, the CDR3 is TGTGCTAGCAGTCGCATAGTCTCAGGGGCAGCGGATGGCTACACCTTC. Its translation: CASSRIVSGAADGYTF.